Listed below are T cell receptor beta chains from one sample, sequenced in a study of Ad26.COV2.S vaccination and SARS-CoV-2 variants. Using immunoSEQ multiplex PCR, the repertoire was profiled, and TCRdb retains in-frame clones only, with some absent. The sample has about 680,000 clones, roughly 90% seen once; the top ten hold over 1.3%. The specimen was peripheral blood, collected in a trial of Ad26.COV2.S vaccine versus placebo. Receptors were obtained from a person between 18 and 65 years old who received the Ad26.COV2.S COVID-19 vaccine or a placebo. Both conserved end residues are part of each CDR3. The D gene is left open where the match is weak. Rows give clone size only sometimes, using once, few, many, or a class for an expanded clone.

. TRBJ2-7 TRBV19 . CASSIIAGAYEQYF
TRBD1 TRBJ2-7 TRBV19 . CASSPTPRDRGTYEQYF
TRBD1 TRBJ2-3 TRBV7-2 . CASSSRGPLGDTQYF
. TRBJ2-7 TRBV7-9 . CASSLPFLEQYF
. TRBJ2-7 TRBV7-9 . CASSLEVGHEQYF
. TRBJ2-7 TRBV14 . CASSQYPGLRSDYEQYF
. TRBJ2-3 TRBV6-4 . CASSANPGTDTQYF
. TRBJ1-4 TRBV3-1/TRBV3-2 . CASSQGWMEDSPEKLFF
. TRBJ1-3 TRBV28 once CASSLSRGNREANTIYF
TRBD2 TRBJ2-7 TRBV7-2 . CASSLDGGRGSYEQYF
. TRBJ2-5 TRBV11-2 . CASSLDGEETQYF
. TRBJ2-3 TRBV5-8 . CASSSQQGPDTQYF
TRBD2 TRBJ2-7 TRBV4-1 . CASSRQTSEAVYEQYF
TRBD1 TRBJ2-6 TRBV7-9 . CASSLRGRGANVLTF
. TRBJ1-2 TRBV5-6 . CASSLVGTTYGYTF
TRBD2 TRBJ2-2 TRBV18 . CASSPPRAGNWDTGELFF
. TRBJ1-3 TRBV7-6 . CASSLARENYSGNTIYF
TRBD2 TRBJ2-1 TRBV5-1 . CASSSRLAGGPDEQFF
. TRBJ2-7 TRBV3-1/TRBV3-2 . CASSQEQVYEQYF
. TRBJ1-1 TRBV15 . CATSHRQVPNTEAFF
TRBD1 TRBJ2-7 TRBV5-1 . CASSWQPAGGQVGGEQYF
. TRBJ2-1 TRBV18 . CASSWGASEQFF
. TRBJ2-7 TRBV3-1/TRBV3-2 . CASSQDTWRSGEQYF
. TRBJ2-1 TRBV7-3 . CASSLLGSNEQFF
. TRBJ1-1 TRBV25-1 . CASRGEKNTEAFF
. TRBJ2-6 TRBV5-4 . CASSLGTGANVLTF
. TRBJ1-3 TRBV5-1 . CASSLAFSGNTIYF
TRBD1 TRBJ1-2 TRBV6-5 . CASSFQPGQGYGYTF
. TRBJ2-7 TRBV3-1/TRBV3-2 . CASSQGTRVGGLLYEQYF
. TRBJ2-7 TRBV18 . CASSPPAGRHEQYF
. TRBJ2-5 TRBV24-1 . CATSDGREQETQYF
TRBD1 TRBJ1-2 TRBV6-1 few CASSEGTALYGYTF
TRBD2 TRBJ2-1 TRBV7-2 . CASSLMAGTSGNNEQFF
TRBD2 TRBJ2-7 TRBV5-1 once CASSLVAGDSYEQYF
TRBD2 TRBJ2-3 TRBV2 . CASSAQGLANTDTQYF